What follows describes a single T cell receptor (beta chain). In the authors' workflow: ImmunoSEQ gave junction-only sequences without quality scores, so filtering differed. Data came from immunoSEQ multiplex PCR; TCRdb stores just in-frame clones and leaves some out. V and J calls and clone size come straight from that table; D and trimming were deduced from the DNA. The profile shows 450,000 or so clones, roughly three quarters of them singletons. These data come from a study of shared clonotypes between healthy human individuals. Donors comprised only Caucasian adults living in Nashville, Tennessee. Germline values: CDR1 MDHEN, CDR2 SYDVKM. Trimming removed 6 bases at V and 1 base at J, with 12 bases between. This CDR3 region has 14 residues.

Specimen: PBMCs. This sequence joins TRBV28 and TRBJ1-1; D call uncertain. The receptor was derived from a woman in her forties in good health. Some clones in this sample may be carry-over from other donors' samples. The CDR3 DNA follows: TGTGCCAGCAGCCGACGGGGTGGGAACACTGAAGCTTTCTTT. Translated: CASSRRGGNTEAFF.